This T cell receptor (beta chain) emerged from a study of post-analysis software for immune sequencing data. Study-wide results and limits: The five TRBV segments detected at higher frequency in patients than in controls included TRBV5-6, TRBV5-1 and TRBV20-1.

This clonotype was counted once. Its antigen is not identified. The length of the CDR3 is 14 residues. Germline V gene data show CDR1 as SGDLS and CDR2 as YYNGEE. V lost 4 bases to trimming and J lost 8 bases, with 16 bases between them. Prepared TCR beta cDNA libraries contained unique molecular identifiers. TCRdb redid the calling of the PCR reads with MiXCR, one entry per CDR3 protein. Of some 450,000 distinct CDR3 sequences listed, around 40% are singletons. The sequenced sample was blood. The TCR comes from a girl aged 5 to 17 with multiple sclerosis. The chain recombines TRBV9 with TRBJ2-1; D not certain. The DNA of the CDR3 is TGTGCCAGCAGCCCGGCGGTCCGTCTTGATGAGCAGTTCTTC. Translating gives CASSPAVRLDEQFF.